This T cell receptor (beta chain) originates from a study of blood T cell repertoires in COVID-19. The table came from immunoSEQ multiplex PCR; TCRdb's copy has only in-frame clones and leaves some out. The repertoire holds around 120,000 clones, with around 91% as singletons. Germline-derived CDR1 and CDR2 are LNHDA and SQIVND (reference sequence). The CDR3 extends over 16 amino acids. V was clipped by 4 bases and J by 6 bases; unmatched bases: 9. The receptor was derived from a woman aged 55-69 years with COVID-19, enrolled during active disease. This chain links TRBV19 with TRBJ2-1; the match to TRBD1 covers 10 bases. The sequencing input was peripheral blood. CDR3: CASSSYGTGDGNEQFF. DNA of the CDR3: TGTGCCAGTAGTAGCTACGGGACAGGGGACGGCAATGAGCAGTTCTTC.